The 24 T cell receptor beta chains given below trace back to one sample, sequenced in a study of T cell responses to AZD1222 COVID-19 vaccine. Measured with immunoSEQ multiplex PCR; TCRdb has only the in-frame clones, and not every one. The data show about 270,000 clones, around 93% seen once. The specimen comprised peripheral blood, sampled 28 days after the second AZD1222 dose. The source is an adult who received the AZD1222 COVID-19 vaccine.

The rearrangement uses TRBV9 and TRBJ2-2; TRBD1 matches at 10 bases. The V gene's germline CDR1 is SGDLS and CDR2 YYNGEE. J was trimmed by 5 bases and V by 4 bases; bases with no gene match: 5. The CDR3 runs to 15 residues. CDR3 DNA: TGTGCCAGCAGCATCCGGACAGGGGGTACCGGGGAGCTGTTTTTT. Protein product: CASSIRTGGTGELFF.

CDR3 sequence: CASSPQGGRVYNEQFF. CDR3 DNA sequence: TGCGCCAGCAGTCCCCAGGGGGGAAGGGTATACAATGAGCAGTTCTTC. This chain connects TRBV5-1 to TRBJ2-1, with D perhaps TRBD1 (7 bases). CDR1 is SGHRS, CDR2 YFSETQ, per germline. Trimming shortened V by 5 bases and J by 4 bases, and 19 bases separated the two germline ends. The CDR3 is made up of 16 amino acids.

In this sample, this clone turned up a few times. The rearrangement joins TRBV11-2 to TRBJ1-3; TRBD1 is a possible D gene (5 bases). Germline values: CDR1 SGHAT, CDR2 FQNNGV. The CDR3 is 15 residues long. Trimming took off 0 bases at V and 5 bases at J, with 11 bases between the two ends. Here the CDR3 reads CASSLESGMRNTIYF. The CDR3 nucleotides read TGTGCCAGCAGCTTAGAATCAGGGATGAGAAACACCATATATTTT.

This clone was detected only once. This chain links TRBV11-2 with TRBJ2-7; D is perhaps TRBD2 (5 bases). The V gene lost 4 bases and the J gene lost 4 bases, with 11 bases spanning the gap. The CDR3 runs 13 residues. Germline V gene data show CDR1 as SGHAT and CDR2 as FQNNGV. The CDR3 nucleotides are TGTGCCAGCAGCTCTCGGGGAAGTTACGAGCAGTACTTC. Translation gives CASSSRGSYEQYF. The complete variable domain, with remaining parts taken from reference TRBV11-2 and TRBJ2-7, reads EAGVAQSPRYKIIEKRQSVAFWCNPISGHATLYWYQQILGQGPKLLIQFQNNGVVDDSQLPKDRFSAERLKGVDSTLKIQPAKLEDSAVYLCASSSRGSYEQYFGPGTRLTVT.

The CDR3 DNA is TGTGCCAGCAGCTTATTAATGCCAGCCTCTGGGGCCAACGTCCTGACTTTC. Translated: CASSLLMPASGANVLTF. This chain connects TRBV7-8 to TRBJ2-6; D not resolved. The CDR3 consists of 17 residues. The germline V and J ends were trimmed by 2 bases and 0 bases, with 11 bases remaining between them. Germline V gene lookup returns CDR1 SGHVS and CDR2 FQNEAQ.

CDR3 region: CASSAQGNEQYF. Written as DNA, the CDR3 is TGTGCCAGCAGCGCCCAGGGCAACGAGCAGTACTTC. V usage is TRBV11-2 and J usage is TRBJ2-7; possibly TRBD1 for D (5 bases). The germline V and J ends were trimmed by 5 bases and 5 bases, with 10 bases remaining between them. Germline CDR1 SGHAT, CDR2 FQNNGV. The CDR3 consists of 12 residues.

J is TRBJ2-1 and V is TRBV9; no definite D call. Germline V gene data show CDR1 as SGDLS and CDR2 as YYNGEE. V was clipped by 1 base and J by 0 bases, with 11 bases between them. The CDR3 spans 16 residues. CDR3 nucleotide sequence: TGTGCCAGCAGCGTATATGAGACCTACTCCTACAATGAGCAGTTCTTC. Translating gives CASSVYETYSYNEQFF. Based on the CDR3 plus reference TRBV9 and TRBJ2-1, the full variable domain is DSGVTQTPKHLITATGQRVTLRCSPRSGDLSVYWYQQSLDQGLQFLIQYYNGEERAKGNILERFSAQQFPDLHSELNLSSLELGDSALYFCASSVYETYSYNEQFFGPGTRLTVL.

The chain employs TRBV19 and TRBJ1-5, with 7 bases lining up with TRBD1. Germline assignment: CDR1 LNHDA and CDR2 SQIVND (reference sequence). The CDR3 consists of 16 residues. Unmatched junction bases numbered 8, after V lost 6 bases and J lost 0 bases. CDR3 nucleotide sequence: TGTGCCAGTAGCCTGCGACAGGGCAATAGCAATCAGCCCCAGCATTTT. It codes for CASSLRQGNSNQPQHF.

This chain connects TRBV19 to TRBJ1-1; no firm D call. Germline CDR1 and CDR2: LNHDA and SQIVND (reference sequence). CDR3 size: 13 residues. V lost 6 bases to trimming and J lost 4 bases, with 12 bases between them. CDR3 loop: CASSIREATEAFF. For the CDR3, the DNA is TGTGCCAGTAGCATTAGGGAGGCCACTGAAGCTTTCTTT.

The chain carries TRBV6-4 and TRBJ2-1, with 14 positions matching TRBD2. Germline-derived CDR1 and CDR2 are MRHNA and SNTAGT. The CDR3 has 14 amino acids. Losses at the gene ends were 5 bases for V and 8 bases for J; bases not matched to a gene: 2. This CDR3 reads CASSPGLAGDEQFF. DNA of the CDR3: TGTGCCAGCAGTCCGGGACTAGCGGGAGATGAGCAGTTCTTC.

This rearrangement joins TRBV9 to TRBJ2-3; TRBD2 matches 7 bases. This CDR3 is 13 amino acids long. CDR1 is SGDLS, CDR2 YYNGEE, per germline. After removal of 10 bases from V and 5 bases from J, the junction contained 10 bases not matched to a gene. The CDR3 DNA reads TGTGCCTCTGCCGGGTGGGGGGGAGATACGCAGTATTTT. This translates into CASAGWGGDTQYF.

The V and J genes are TRBV3-1 (or the pseudogene TRBV3-2) and TRBJ2-7, with D possibly matching TRBD1 (5 bases). Germline V CDR1 and CDR2: LGHDT, YNNKEL (reference sequence). Trimming took 1 base from V and 6 from J, leaving 7 bases between them. The CDR3 totals 12 residues. Here the CDR3 reads CASSQVGVEQYF. DNA for the CDR3: TGTGCCAGCAGCCAAGTAGGGGTCGAGCAGTACTTC.

The chain recombines TRBV5-4 with TRBJ1-3, with D tentatively TRBD1 (6 bases). Germline V lookup: CDR1 SGHNT, CDR2 YYREEE (reference sequence). V lost 4 bases to trimming and J lost 4 bases, with 15 bases between them. This CDR3 region has 15 residues. This CDR3 is CASSVGGGTGNTIYF. CDR3 bases: TGTGCCAGCAGCGTGGGAGGCGGGACAGGAAACACCATATATTTT. Filled out from reference TRBV5-4 and TRBJ1-3, the complete variable domain reads ETGVTQSPTHLIKTRGQQVTLRCSSQSGHNTVSWYQQALGQGPQFIFQYYREEENGRGNFPPRFSGLQFPNYSSELNVNALELDDSALYLCASSVGGGTGNTIYFGEGSWLTVV.

The gene calls are TRBV2 and TRBJ2-7; D is undetermined. The CDR3 totals 12 residues. V gave up 8 bases and J gave up 0 bases, with 8 bases separating them. Germline CDR1 and CDR2: SNHLY and FYNNEI. CDR3 region: CASAAFSYEQYF. The CDR3 DNA is TGTGCCAGCGCAGCGTTCTCCTACGAGCAGTACTTC.

J is TRBJ2-1 and V is TRBV18, with TRBD2 matching 8 bases. Germline V gene lookup returns CDR1 KGHSH and CDR2 LQKENI. CDR3 size: 15 residues. V lost 5 bases, J lost 0 bases, and 3 bases stayed unmatched. CDR3 protein: CASSLSGSSYNEQFF. The CDR3 nucleotides read TGTGCCAGCTCATTGAGCGGGAGCTCCTACAATGAGCAGTTCTTC.

This sequence joins TRBV4-2 and TRBJ2-7; a weak D match, TRBD2 (5 bases). V lost 1 base to trimming and J lost 0 bases, with 7 bases between them. Germline V gives CDR1 LGHNA, CDR2 YNFKEQ. The CDR3 spans 14 residues. The CDR3 spells CASSQVSVSYEQYF. CDR3 coding DNA: TGTGCCAGCAGCCAAGTTAGCGTCTCCTACGAGCAGTACTTC.

The chain joins TRBV21-1 to TRBJ2-7. TRBV21-1 is recorded as a pseudogene. The CDR3 is 17 amino acids. The CDR3 region is CASSKELMDLDSYEQYF. CDR3 in DNA: TGTGCCAGCAGCAAGGAACTGATGGACCTAGACTCCTACGAGCAGTACTTC.

This sequence joins TRBV2 and TRBJ2-1, with 11 bases fitting TRBD2. Trimming removed 6 bases from V and 8 bases from J; junction bases left unmatched: 0. The CDR3 totals 12 residues. Germline CDR1 and CDR2: SNHLY and FYNNEI. As DNA, the CDR3 is TGTGCCAGCAGGACTAGCGGGGATGAGCAGTTCTTC. Translated: CASRTSGDEQFF.

The chain is built from TRBV18 and TRBJ1-5, with D perhaps TRBD1 (6 bases). Germline loops: CDR1 KGHSH, CDR2 LQKENI. CDR3 length: 15 residues. V was cut by 5 bases and J by 4 bases, with 15 bases left in between. DNA for the CDR3: TGTGCCAGCTCAAGGGGGGACTCCCTTAATCAGCCCCAGCATTTT. Translation gives CASSRGDSLNQPQHF.

The rearrangement uses TRBV15 and TRBJ2-1, with 9 bases identical to TRBD2. Trimming cost V 3 bases and J 10 bases; bases outside gene matches: 7. Germline CDR1 is LNHNV and CDR2 is YYDKDF (reference sequence). The CDR3 covers 14 residues. CDR3: CATSSRAGGGEQFF. The CDR3 DNA sequence: TGTGCCACCAGCAGCCGAGCGGGAGGAGGCGAGCAGTTCTTC.

The rearrangement uses TRBV12-1 and TRBJ2-1; TRBD2, the table's D call, was not compared with the DNA. TRBV12-1 is an annotated pseudogene. The CDR3 extends over 16 amino acids. The CDR3 loop is CASSFSGLSSYNEQFF. DNA for the CDR3: TGTGCCAGCAGCTTCTCGGGACTGAGCTCCTACAATGAGCAGTTCTTC.

This clone was found once. The chain employs TRBV5-1 and TRBJ2-5; no firm D call. The CDR3 contains 15 residues. The germline V gene has CDR1 SGHRS and CDR2 YFSETQ. V lost 1 base and J lost 1, with 11 bases in between. The CDR3 nucleotides read TGCGCCAGCAGCTTGAGCCCAACCGGCCAAGAGACCCAGTACTTC. Encoded protein: CASSLSPTGQETQYF.

This sequence joins TRBV6-6 and TRBJ1-5, with a possible D match to TRBD1 (6 bases). The V end lost 7 bases, the J end lost 1 base, and 17 bases lay between the germline ends. This CDR3 contains 16 residues. Germline loops: CDR1 MNHNY, CDR2 SVGAGI (reference sequence). The DNA for the CDR3 is TGTGCCAGCACCGAACGCGGGGGCCCAAGCAATCAGCCCCAGCATTTT. Translated: CASTERGGPSNQPQHF.

The V and J genes are TRBV11-1 and TRBJ2-7; possible D gene TRBD2, 5 bases. The CDR3 covers 12 residues. With 5 bases removed from V and 11 bases from J, the gap between germline ends came to 16 bases. CDR1 SGHAT and CDR2 FQDESV come from the germline V gene (reference sequence). The CDR3: CASSPQATGKYF. The CDR3 bases are TGTGCCAGCAGCCCCCAGGCCACGGGAAAGTACTTC.